The 18 T cell receptor beta chains reported below all come from one sample, sequenced in a study of breast tumors, draining lymph nodes, adjacent tissues. Samples came from axillary lymph nodes draining the breast cancer. TCRdb itself ran the multiplex PCR reads through MiXCR, one entry per CDR3 protein. The data contain about 200,000 distinct CDR3 sequences, around a third of them seen just once; the ten biggest clones take up roughly 4%. Sequencing was carried out using axillary lymph node tissue. These receptors originate from a female donor with breast cancer. Some clones in this sample may be carry-over from other donors' samples.

This clonotype showed up just once. This sequence joins TRBV5-1 and TRBJ1-1; D gene unclear. Germline V gene lookup returns CDR1 SGHRS and CDR2 YFSETQ. With 6 bases removed from V and 2 bases from J, the gap between germline ends came to 11 bases. The CDR3 has 13 amino acids. Here the CDR3 reads CASNLDPNTEAFF. CDR3 nucleotides: TGCGCCAGCAACCTGGATCCCAACACTGAAGCTTTCTTT.

At least ten counts were recorded for this clonotype. The rearrangement links TRBV20-1 to TRBJ2-1, with 15 positions matching TRBD2. The CDR3 runs 17 residues. Germline lookup yields CDR1 DFQATT and CDR2 SNEGSKA (reference sequence). V dropped 8 bases and J dropped 0; count of bases not matched to a gene: 8. Here the CDR3 reads CSTPGTSGGSSYNEQFF. CDR3 sequence (DNA): TGCAGTACGCCCGGGACTAGCGGGGGGAGCTCCTACAATGAGCAGTTCTTC.

The table lists this clonotype with many counts. V is TRBV10-3 and J is TRBJ2-7; D is perhaps TRBD1 or TRBD2 (5 bases each). Deletions cut 7 bases from V and 2 bases from J, with 6 bases between. The CDR3 is made up of 11 amino acids. Looked up from germline, CDR1 is ENHRY and CDR2 is SYGVKD. The CDR3 loop reads CAIMGAYEQYF. The CDR3 DNA sequence: TGTGCCATCATGGGGGCCTACGAGCAGTACTTC.

The rearrangement joins TRBV10-3 to TRBJ1-2; D is uncertain. Germline loops: CDR1 ENHRY, CDR2 SYGVKD. The CDR3 is 14 residues long. V lost 7 bases to trimming and J lost 0 bases, with 12 bases between them. The CDR3 sequence is CAITQTVTNYGYTF. CDR3 in DNA: TGTGCCATCACCCAGACGGTCACTAACTATGGCTACACCTTC.

This clonotype was seen only once. The chain carries TRBV7-2 and TRBJ2-6, with D possibly TRBD2 on 6 matching bases. This CDR3 has 16 amino acids. Germline CDR1 SGHTA, CDR2 FQGNSA. V was shortened by 5 bases and J by 0 bases, with 11 bases between the two germline ends. The CDR3 region has the DNA TGTGCCAGCAGCGCAGACGGGGGCTCTGGGGCCAACGTCCTGACTTTC. Its translation is CASSADGGSGANVLTF.

This clonotype was recorded at least ten times. This chain connects TRBV7-2 to TRBJ2-7; D tentatively reads TRBD1 or TRBD2 (5 bases each). The germline gives CDR1 SGHTA, CDR2 FQGNSA. The CDR3 has 15 residues. Trimming left V 4 bases short and J 6 bases short, with 19 bases between. The chain's CDR3 is CASSSKGTLVGEQYF. The CDR3 DNA follows: TGTGCCAGCAGCTCGAAAGGGACCCTGGTGGGCGAGCAGTACTTC.

In this sample, this clonotype turned up many times. J is TRBJ2-3 and V is TRBV10-3; 15 positions agree with TRBD2. Germline CDR1 and CDR2: ENHRY and SYGVKD. The CDR3 runs 21 residues. V was clipped by 2 bases and J by 3 bases; unmatched bases: 15. The CDR3 DNA sequence: TGTGCCATCAGTGAGCCCTCTGGGGTTCGGGGACTAGCGGGAGGTACAGATACGCAGTATTTT. Protein: CAISEPSGVRGLAGGTDTQYF.

This chain joins TRBV6-2 or TRBV6-3 and TRBJ2-1; 8 bases are shared with TRBD2. Germline trimming cut 0 bases from V and 10 bases from J; bases unmatched to any gene: 2. The CDR3 is made up of 13 amino acids. Germline V gene sequence: CDR1 MNHEY, CDR2 SVGEGT. The CDR3 protein is CASSYSERGEQFF. The CDR3 bases are TGTGCCAGCAGTTACTCGGAGCGGGGGGAGCAGTTCTTC.

A few counts support this clonotype. Given a much more abundant clone one base away, this may be a read error. The V and J genes are TRBV12-3 or TRBV12-4 and TRBJ2-1; D might be TRBD1 (6 bases). V lost 3 bases to trimming and J lost 7 bases, with 13 bases between them. CDR3 size: 14 residues. The CDR3 region has the DNA TGTGCCAGCAGTTTCCGGCAGGGGCTTAATGAGCAGTTCTTC. Protein: CASSFRQGLNEQFF.

The genes are TRBV2 and TRBJ2-3; 14 bases match TRBD2. The germline CDR1 and CDR2 sequences are SNHLY and FYNNEI. This CDR3 region has 19 residues. V shed 4 bases and J 2 bases; nucleotides not matched to a gene: 11. In DNA, the CDR3 is TGTGCCAGCAGTGCCCGACTAGCGGGAGGGCCTCGGCTCACAGATACGCAGTATTTT. Protein product: CASSARLAGGPRLTDTQYF.

This clonotype occurred many times. The V gene is TRBV9, the J gene TRBJ2-1; the D is unclear. Between the trimmed V and J ends, which lost 4 bases and 6 bases, there was a span of 23 bases. The CDR3 runs 17 residues. CDR1 is SGDLS and CDR2 is YYNGEE in the germline V gene. The CDR3 protein is CASSYRAAAAVANEQFF. The CDR3 region has the DNA TGTGCCAGCAGCTACCGAGCAGCCGCGGCGGTGGCCAATGAGCAGTTCTTC.

This clonotype was observed a handful of times. This chain joins TRBV18 and TRBJ1-3; no firm D call. The V gene's germline CDR1 is KGHSH and CDR2 LQKENI. The CDR3 has 17 amino acids. The V gene lost 1 base and the J gene lost 0 bases, with 13 bases spanning the gap. The CDR3 here is CASSPRGQISSGNTIYF. CDR3 coding DNA: TGTGCCAGCTCACCACGAGGTCAGATTTCCTCTGGAAACACCATATATTTT.

Remarks on this clonotype: The junction departs from the called germline gene at one end, perhaps through a read error. The V gene is TRBV6-5, the J gene TRBJ1-4; 9 bases line up with TRBD1. Germline values: CDR1 MNHEY, CDR2 SVGAGI. The CDR3 is 20 residues long. CDR3: CASSHSFLGQGGSTNEKLFF. The CDR3 DNA follows: TGTGCCAGCAGTCACTCGTTCTTGGGACAGGGAGGGTCAACTAATGAAAAACTGTTTTTT.

Comment on this clonotype: An end of the junction does not agree with germline; a read error may underlie this. The chain combines TRBV6-1 with TRBJ2-5; D may be TRBD1 or TRBD2 (6 bases each). CDR1 and CDR2 (germline): MNHNS, SASEGT. This CDR3 region has 14 residues. Here the CDR3 reads CASRAGHLQGTQYF. The CDR3 nucleotides read TGTGCCAGCAGGGCGGGACACCTCCAAGGGACCCAGTACTTC.

Note on this clonotype: The CDR3 ends on some other residue instead of the conserved phenylalanine or tryptophan, so this is likely a read error. The chain carries TRBV13 and TRBJ1-2; no reliable D call. Germline CDR1 and CDR2: PRHDT and FYEKMQ (reference sequence). The V end was cut by 0 bases, the J end by 7 bases, with 0 bases between. This CDR3 has 10 amino acids. In DNA form, the CDR3 reads TGTGCCAGCAGCTTAGGTGGCTACACCCTC. Its protein product is CASSLGGYTL.

This clonotype was detected ten times or more. This CDR3 is CASSHPQKGQGSRELFF. In DNA, the CDR3 is TGTGCCAGCAGCCACCCCCAAAAGGGACAGGGCAGCCGGGAGCTGTTTTTT. The chain is built from TRBV14 and TRBJ2-2; TRBD1 matches 9 bases. From germline, CDR1 is SGHDN and CDR2 FVKESK. Trimming took 3 bases from V and 9 from J; bases not matched to a gene: 14. The length of the CDR3 is 17 residues.

The table lists this clonotype with many counts. The chain employs TRBV5-5 and TRBJ2-3, with TRBD2 matching 10 bases. J gave up 6 bases and V 5 bases, and 21 bases lay outside the gene matches. CDR3 length: 19 residues. Germline V CDR1 and CDR2: SGHKS, YYEKEE (reference sequence). The CDR3 is CASRTRGASGTSALDTQYF. CDR3 nucleotide sequence: TGTGCCAGCAGAACCCGGGGGGCGTCCGGGACTAGCGCTTTGGATACGCAGTATTTT. Full variable domain (remainder filled in from reference TRBV5-5 and TRBJ2-3): DAGVTQSPTHLIKTRGQQVTLRCSPISGHKSVSWYQQVLGQGPQFIFQYYEKEERGRGNFPDRFSARQFPNYSSELNVNALLLGDSALYLCASRTRGASGTSALDTQYFGPGTRLTVL.

At least ten counts were recorded for this clonotype. The chain recombines TRBV30 with TRBJ2-7; a weak D match, TRBD1 (7 bases). From germline, CDR1 is GTSNPN and CDR2 SVGIG (reference sequence). This CDR3 region has 13 residues. V shed 2 bases and J shed 4 bases, with 12 bases lying between them. Here the CDR3 DNA reads TGTGCCTGGAGTTCGTCAGGGGGGTACGAGCAGTACTTC. Its translation: CAWSSSGGYEQYF. Drawing the rest from reference TRBV30 and TRBJ2-7, the complete variable domain is SQTIHQWPATLVQPVGSPLSLECTVEGTSNPNLYWYRQAAGRGLQLLFYSVGIGQISSEVPQNLSASRPQDRQFILSSKKLLLSDSGFYLCAWSSSGGYEQYFGPGTRLTVT.